The 8 T cell receptor beta chains below were found in one sample sequenced in a study of blood T cell repertoires in COVID-19. The assay was immunoSEQ multiplex PCR, and TCRdb's table has in-frame clones only and misses some. The table lists a few hundred thousand clones, approximately 83% of them singletons. Material: peripheral blood. These receptors came from a young man who had recovered from COVID-19.

The chain combines TRBV18 with TRBJ2-6; D is possibly TRBD1 (6 bases). CDR3 size: 16 residues. CDR1 KGHSH and CDR2 LQKENI come from the germline V gene. The germline V and J ends were trimmed by 4 bases and 1 base, with 11 bases remaining between them. Here the CDR3 DNA reads TGTGCCAGCTCACTACCTACAGGGTCTGGGGCCAACGTCCTGACTTTC. This gives the protein CASSLPTGSGANVLTF.

The V gene is TRBV3-1 (or the pseudogene TRBV3-2), the J gene TRBJ2-3; D may be TRBD2 (6 bases). V lost 4 bases to trimming and J lost 1 base, with 15 bases between them. The CDR3 spans 16 residues. Germline V gene lookup returns CDR1 LGHDT and CDR2 YNNKEL (reference sequence). CDR3 region: CASSRNGGFRTDTQYF. DNA for the CDR3: TGTGCCAGCAGCCGAAATGGGGGGTTCCGCACAGATACGCAGTATTTT.

This clone has ten or more counts. V usage is TRBV4-1 and J usage is TRBJ2-1, with D perhaps TRBD2 (6 bases). CDR1 is MGHRA and CDR2 is YSYEKL in the germline V gene. V shed 0 bases and J shed 7 bases, with 13 bases lying between them. This CDR3 comprises 15 residues. CDR3 amino acids: CASSQDPGVLNEQFF. The CDR3 region has the DNA TGCGCCAGCAGCCAAGACCCGGGGGTTCTAAATGAGCAGTTCTTC.

This clone was observed a handful of times. Other DNA sequences in the same sample also yield this CDR3. The chain is built from TRBV27 and TRBJ1-1; TRBD1 aligns across 8 bases. Unmatched junction bases numbered 2, after V lost 3 bases and J lost 5 bases. This CDR3 comprises 13 residues. Germline CDR1 is MNHEY and CDR2 is SMNVEV (reference sequence). CDR3 loop: CASSFNRGTEAFF. CDR3 nucleotides: TGTGCCAGCAGTTTTAACAGGGGGACTGAAGCTTTCTTT.

This clone was seen more than once but under ten times. This chain links TRBV4-1 with TRBJ1-6; D remains unclear. Germline CDR1 is MGHRA and CDR2 is YSYEKL. This CDR3 region has 17 residues. Trimming stripped 1 base from V and 10 bases from J, with 20 bases between. The CDR3 coding sequence is TGCGCCAGCAGCCAAGTACTAGTGGGGTTGGCGAACTCACCCCTCCACTTT. Translating gives CASSQVLVGLANSPLHF.

V is TRBV6-6 and J is TRBJ1-2, with D maybe TRBD1 (6 bases). Trimming removed 0 bases from V and 8 bases from J, with 10 bases in between. Per germline, CDR1 MNHNY and CDR2 SVGAGI (reference sequence). The CDR3 covers 13 residues. The CDR3 DNA sequence: TGTGCCAGCAGTTACTCCAGGGGAGGGGGCTACACCTTC. Its protein is CASSYSRGGGYTF.

CDR3 region: CASTKTGGFNQPQHF. CDR3 coding DNA: TGTGCCAGCACCAAAACAGGGGGCTTTAATCAGCCCCAGCATTTT. This chain connects TRBV2 to TRBJ1-5, with 9 bases matching TRBD1. Losses at the gene ends were 7 bases for V and 4 bases for J; bases not matched to a gene: 8. The CDR3 spans 15 residues. Germline assignment: CDR1 SNHLY and CDR2 FYNNEI.

The chain links TRBV28 to TRBJ2-7; 11 bases match TRBD2. CDR1 is MDHEN and CDR2 is SYDVKM in the germline V gene. The CDR3 is 17 amino acids. The ends lost 5 bases at V and 0 bases at J; junction bases unmatched: 9. As DNA, the CDR3 is TGTGCCAGCAGTCCCCGGGGACTAGCGGTTAGCTCCTACGAGCAGTACGTC. Its protein product is CASSPRGLAVSSYEQYV.